These 16 T cell receptor beta chains came from one sample sequenced in a study of shared clonotypes between healthy human individuals. Sequencing was performed with immunoSEQ multiplex PCR; in TCRdb, only in-frame clones are kept and a portion is missing. The table records 1,400,000 or so clones, approximately 98.5% of them present only once. Specimen: naive CD4+ T cells sorted from blood. Subset in this sample: CD45RA+ positively selected. The receptors stem from a man younger than 40 in good health.

The sample holds one count of this clone. The J gene is TRBJ2-2, the V gene TRBV18; D is unclear. Trimming left V 5 bases short and J 8 bases short, with 15 bases between. Germline V gene data show CDR1 as KGHSH and CDR2 as LQKENI. CDR3 length: 14 residues. In DNA, the CDR3 is TGTGCCAGCTCAACTTCGGGTGTTGGAGGGGAGCTGTTTTTT. Its translation is CASSTSGVGGELFF. The complete variable domain, with remaining parts taken from reference TRBV18 and TRBJ2-2, reads NAGVMQNPRHLVRRRGQEARLRCSPMKGHSHVYWYRQLPEEGLKFMVYLQKENIIDESGMPKERFSAEFPKEGPSILRIQQVVRGDSAAYFCASSTSGVGGELFFGEGSRLTVL.

This clone came up once. CDR3 DNA: TGTGCCAGCAGTGAATCGCCAGGGGGAAATGGCTACACCTTC. Encoded protein: CASSESPGGNGYTF. This chain joins TRBV2 and TRBJ1-2; the match to TRBD1 covers 7 bases. CDR1 is SNHLY, CDR2 FYNNEI, per germline. V lost 2 bases to trimming and J lost 6 bases; unmatched junction nucleotides: 6. This CDR3 spans 14 amino acids.

The chain employs TRBV30 and TRBJ1-5; tentative D call: TRBD1 (5 bases). Looked up from germline, CDR1 is GTSNPN and CDR2 is SVGIG (reference sequence). V lost 2 bases to trimming and J lost 4 bases, with 15 bases between them. The CDR3 has 15 amino acids. CDR3 in DNA: TGTGCCTGGAGTATTAAGGGGAGTCGAAATCAGCCCCAGCATTTT. Its protein is CAWSIKGSRNQPQHF.

This clone was recorded once. The same CDR3 can be traced to other DNA sequences in this sample. This sequence joins TRBV19 and TRBJ2-7; D gene uncertain. This CDR3 has 11 amino acids. The germline gives CDR1 LNHDA, CDR2 SQIVND (reference sequence). V was trimmed by 1 base and J by 5 bases, leaving 3 bases between them. In DNA, the CDR3 is TGTGCCAGTAGTATAGGGCACGAGCAGTACTTC. This gives the protein CASSIGHEQYF.

A note on this clone: Other DNA sequences within the sample encode an identical CDR3. The chain has TRBV10-1 and TRBJ2-3, with 8 bases fitting TRBD2. Germline V gene data show CDR1 as WNHNN and CDR2 as SYGVQD (reference sequence). J was trimmed by 0 bases and V by 6 bases; bases with no gene match: 5. This CDR3 contains 15 residues. In nucleotides, the CDR3 is TGCGCCAGCAGCCCCACTAGCGGTAGCACAGATACGCAGTATTTT. Residues: CASSPTSGSTDTQYF.

This clone appeared a single time. The V gene is TRBV7-2, the J gene TRBJ2-3; a possible D gene is TRBD1 (6 bases). The V gene's germline CDR1 is SGHTA and CDR2 FQGNSA. This CDR3 is built from 13 residues. V lost 5 bases and J lost 4, with 10 bases in between. The CDR3 DNA sequence: TGTGCCAGCAGCCGAACAGGGCCAGATACGCAGTATTTT. As protein: CASSRTGPDTQYF. Drawing the rest from reference TRBV7-2 and TRBJ2-3, the complete variable domain is GAGVSQSPSNKVTEKGKDVELRCDPISGHTALYWYRQSLGQGLEFLIYFQGNSAPDKSGLPSDRFSAERTGGSVSTLTIQRTQQEDSAVYLCASSRTGPDTQYFGPGTRLTVL.

Concerning this clone itself: The sample has other DNA sequences that encode this CDR3 too. The chain carries TRBV2 and TRBJ2-7, with TRBD2 identical over 8 bases. Per germline, CDR1 SNHLY and CDR2 FYNNEI. CDR3 size: 15 residues. Trimming cost V 2 bases and J 2 bases; bases outside gene matches: 5. The CDR3 sequence: CASSELVAGPYEQYF. The CDR3 region has the DNA TGTGCCAGCAGTGAATTGGTAGCGGGACCCTACGAGCAGTACTTC.

This rearrangement joins TRBV28 to TRBJ1-4; 12 nucleotides line up with TRBD1. Germline V lookup: CDR1 MDHEN, CDR2 SYDVKM. This CDR3 has 16 amino acids. Trimming cost V 4 bases and J 12 bases; bases outside gene matches: 12. DNA of the CDR3: TGTGCCAGCAGTTCCGCGGCCGGGACAGGGGGCCCGGAACTGTTTTTT. Its translation is CASSSAAGTGGPELFF.

The chain has TRBV18 and TRBJ1-5; D is unclear. Germline V gene data show CDR1 as KGHSH and CDR2 as LQKENI. Trimming cost V 9 bases and J 9 bases, with 18 bases left between them. The CDR3 spans 13 residues. CDR3: CASRAVPGAPQHF. Here the CDR3 DNA reads TGTGCCAGTCGAGCGGTCCCCGGAGCGCCCCAGCATTTT.

The chain recombines TRBV15 with TRBJ1-1; weak D call: TRBD1 (5 bases). The CDR3 length is 13 residues. Between the trimmed V and J ends, which lost 3 bases and 5 bases, there was a span of 10 bases. From germline, CDR1 is LNHNV and CDR2 YYDKDF (reference sequence). CDR3 sequence (DNA): TGTGCCACCAGCAGGGGGCTGGAAACTGAAGCTTTCTTT. Encoded protein: CATSRGLETEAFF.

Note on this clone: Likely a read error: the CDR3 ends without its conserved phenylalanine or tryptophan. This chain joins TRBV10-3 and TRBJ1-5; D not certain. Germline V gene data show CDR1 as ENHRY and CDR2 as SYGVKD. Trimming stripped 2 bases from V and 3 bases from J, with 11 bases between. This CDR3 region has 15 residues. CDR3 in amino acids: CAISEMGGTNQPQHV. Written as DNA, the CDR3 is TGTGCCATCAGTGAGATGGGCGGAACCAATCAGCCCCAGCATGTT.

Comment on this clone: Within the sample, other DNA sequences also encode this same CDR3. The chain combines TRBV28 with TRBJ2-1, with 7 bases aligning to TRBD2. Trimming cost V 3 bases and J 2 bases; bases outside gene matches: 1. Per the germline V gene, CDR1 is MDHEN and CDR2 is SYDVKM. The CDR3 is 14 amino acids. CDR3: CASSFSGTYNEQFF. In DNA, the CDR3 is TGTGCCAGCAGTTTCAGCGGGACCTACAATGAGCAGTTCTTC.

The J gene is TRBJ2-5, the V gene TRBV10-3; TRBD1 matches at 7 bases. This CDR3 is built from 14 residues. Trimming removed 6 bases from V and 2 bases from J; junction bases left unmatched: 6. Germline loops: CDR1 ENHRY, CDR2 SYGVKD. This CDR3 is CAIRKGQQQETQYF. The DNA for the CDR3 is TGTGCCATCAGAAAGGGACAGCAGCAAGAGACCCAGTACTTC.

The J gene is TRBJ2-2, the V gene TRBV5-1; the D gene is possibly TRBD1 (6 bases). V dropped 4 bases and J dropped 3 bases, with 13 bases sitting between them. The CDR3 contains 15 residues. The germline CDR1 and CDR2 sequences are SGHRS and YFSETQ. CDR3 nucleotide sequence: TGCGCCAGCAGCGAGGGGGTTCTGGACACCGGGGAGCTGTTTTTT. Protein sequence: CASSEGVLDTGELFF.

Comment on this clone: This specimen includes other DNA sequences encoding the same CDR3. This chain uses TRBV5-1 with TRBJ2-7, with D perhaps given as TRBD1 or TRBD2 (6 bases each). The CDR3 extends over 12 amino acids. The V gene's germline CDR1 is SGHRS and CDR2 YFSETQ. V was shortened by 4 bases and J by 6 bases, with 11 bases between the two germline ends. CDR3 amino acids: CASSPPGAEQYF. The DNA for the CDR3 is TGCGCCAGCAGCCCCCCGGGGGCCGAGCAGTACTTC. Full variable domain (remainder filled in from reference TRBV5-1 and TRBJ2-7): KAGVTQTPRYLIKTRGQQVTLSCSPISGHRSVSWYQQTPGQGLQFLFEYFSETQRNKGNFPGRFSGRQFSNSRSEMNVSTLELGDSALYLCASSPPGAEQYFGPGTRLTVT.

The chain carries TRBV9 and TRBJ2-7, with TRBD1 matching 11 bases. The J segment lost 6 bases and the V segment lost 4 bases, leaving 9 bases of the junction unmatched. Germline lookup yields CDR1 SGDLS and CDR2 YYNGEE. CDR3 length equals 15 residues. CDR3 residues: CASSFSGTGGSEQYF. CDR3 nucleotide sequence: TGTGCCAGCAGCTTCTCCGGGACAGGGGGATCCGAGCAGTACTTC.